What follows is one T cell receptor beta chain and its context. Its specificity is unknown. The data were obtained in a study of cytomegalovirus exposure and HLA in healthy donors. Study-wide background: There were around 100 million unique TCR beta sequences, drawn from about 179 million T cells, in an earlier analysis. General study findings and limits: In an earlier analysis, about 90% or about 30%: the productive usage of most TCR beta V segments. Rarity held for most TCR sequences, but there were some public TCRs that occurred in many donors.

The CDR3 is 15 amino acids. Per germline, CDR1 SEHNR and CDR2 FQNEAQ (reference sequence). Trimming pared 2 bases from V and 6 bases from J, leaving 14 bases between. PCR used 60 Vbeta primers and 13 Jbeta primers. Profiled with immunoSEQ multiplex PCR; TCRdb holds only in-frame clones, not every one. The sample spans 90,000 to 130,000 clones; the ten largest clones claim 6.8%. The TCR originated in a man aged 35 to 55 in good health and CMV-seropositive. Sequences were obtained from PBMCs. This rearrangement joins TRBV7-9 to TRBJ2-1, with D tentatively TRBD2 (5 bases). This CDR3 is CASSLSTPGGNEQFF. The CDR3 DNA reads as TGTGCCAGCAGCTTATCGACCCCAGGAGGCAATGAGCAGTTCTTC.